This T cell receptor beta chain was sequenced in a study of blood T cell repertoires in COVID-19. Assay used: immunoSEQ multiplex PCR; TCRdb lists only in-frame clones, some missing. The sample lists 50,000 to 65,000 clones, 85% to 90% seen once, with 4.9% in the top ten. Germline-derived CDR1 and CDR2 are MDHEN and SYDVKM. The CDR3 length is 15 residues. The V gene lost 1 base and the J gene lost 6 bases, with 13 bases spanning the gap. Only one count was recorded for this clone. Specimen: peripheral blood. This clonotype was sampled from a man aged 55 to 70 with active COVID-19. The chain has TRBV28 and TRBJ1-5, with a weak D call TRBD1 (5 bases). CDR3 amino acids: CASSLSVLGPQPQHF. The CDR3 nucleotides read TGTGCCAGCAGTTTATCTGTCCTGGGGCCTCAGCCCCAGCATTTT.